In this sample, the clone carrying this TCR beta chain turned up many times. Its antigen is not identified. These data belong to a study of CD8 T cells in ankylosing spondylitis. General observations from the study: Reportedly, matched ankylosing spondylitis synovial fluid was significantly enriched for disease-linked clones. Earlier reports found some motif variants in synovial fluid and blood in reactive arthritis. One TCR beta motif, made up of about 8 highly homologous variants, appeared characteristic of ankylosing spondylitis blood.

Quantitative molecular-barcoded 5'-RACE generated the TCR beta libraries. In TCRdb, the 5' RACE reads were re-called with MiXCR into one record per CDR3 protein. Of some 130,000 distinct CDR3 sequences listed, about 7% are singletons. In germline, CDR1 is DFQATT, CDR2 SNEGSKA (reference sequence). This CDR3 contains 15 residues. V gave up 2 bases and J gave up 3 bases, with 17 bases separating them. This rearrangement joins TRBV20-1 to TRBJ2-7, with TRBD2 as a possible D gene (6 bases). This TCR was sampled from a female donor with ankylosing spondylitis or in good health (not recorded which). The material sequenced was blood, either unsorted or a sorted T cell fraction (not recorded which). CDR3 protein: CSARRFSGLSYEQYF. The DNA for the CDR3 is TGCAGTGCTAGAAGGTTCTCGGGACTTAGCTACGAGCAGTACTTC.